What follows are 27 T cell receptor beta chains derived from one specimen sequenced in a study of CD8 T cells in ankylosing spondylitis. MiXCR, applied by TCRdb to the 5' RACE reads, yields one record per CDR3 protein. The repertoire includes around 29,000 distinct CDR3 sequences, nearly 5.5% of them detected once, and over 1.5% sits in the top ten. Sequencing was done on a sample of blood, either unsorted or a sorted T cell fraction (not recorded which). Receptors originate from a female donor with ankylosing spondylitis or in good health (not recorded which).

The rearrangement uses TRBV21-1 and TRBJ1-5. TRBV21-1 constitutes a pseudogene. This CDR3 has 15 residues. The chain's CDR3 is CASSLKIGYNQPQHF. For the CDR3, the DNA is TGTGCCAGCAGCCTGAAGATAGGTTATAATCAGCCCCAGCATTTT.

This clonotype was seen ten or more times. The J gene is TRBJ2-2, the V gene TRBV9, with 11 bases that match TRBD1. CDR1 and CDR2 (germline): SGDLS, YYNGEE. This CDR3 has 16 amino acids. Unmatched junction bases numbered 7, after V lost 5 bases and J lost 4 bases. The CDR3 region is CASSPPGTGGTGELFF. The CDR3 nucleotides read TGTGCCAGCAGTCCCCCCGGGACAGGGGGCACCGGGGAGCTGTTTTTT.

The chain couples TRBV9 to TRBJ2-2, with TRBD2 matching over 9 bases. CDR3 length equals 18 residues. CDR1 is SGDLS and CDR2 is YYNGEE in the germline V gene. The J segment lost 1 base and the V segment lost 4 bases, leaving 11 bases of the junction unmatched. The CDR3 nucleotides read TGTGCCAGCAGCACACACAGCGGGGGGCTTAAGAACACCGGGGAGCTGTTTTTT. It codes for CASSTHSGGLKNTGELFF.

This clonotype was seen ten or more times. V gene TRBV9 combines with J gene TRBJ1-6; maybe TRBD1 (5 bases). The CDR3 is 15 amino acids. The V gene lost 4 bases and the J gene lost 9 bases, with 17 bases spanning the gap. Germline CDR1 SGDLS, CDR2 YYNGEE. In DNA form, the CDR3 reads TGTGCCAGCAGCTCTGGGGGTCAGGGAGTTTCACCCCTCCACTTT. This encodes CASSSGGQGVSPLHF. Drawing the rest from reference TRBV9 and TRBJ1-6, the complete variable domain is DSGVTQTPKHLITATGQRVTLRCSPRSGDLSVYWYQQSLDQGLQFLIQYYNGEERAKGNILERFSAQQFPDLHSELNLSSLELGDSALYFCASSSGGQGVSPLHFGNGTRLTVT.

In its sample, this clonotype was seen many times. The CDR3 nucleotides are TGTGCCAGCAGCGTACTGGGGCTAGCGGGGGGCACAGATACGCAGTATTTT. Translated: CASSVLGLAGGTDTQYF. The rearrangement links TRBV9 to TRBJ2-3; 10 nucleotides align to TRBD2. V was pared by 1 base and J by 1 base, with 6 bases of the junction left unmatched. Germline V gene lookup returns CDR1 SGDLS and CDR2 YYNGEE. The CDR3 loop spans 17 amino acids.

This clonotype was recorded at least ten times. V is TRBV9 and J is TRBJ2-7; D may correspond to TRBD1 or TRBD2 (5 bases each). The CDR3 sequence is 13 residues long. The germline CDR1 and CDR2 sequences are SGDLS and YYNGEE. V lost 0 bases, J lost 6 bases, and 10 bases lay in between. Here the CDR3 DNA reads TGTGCCAGCAGCGTAGGAGGGGTAGGCGAGCAGTACTTC. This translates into CASSVGGVGEQYF. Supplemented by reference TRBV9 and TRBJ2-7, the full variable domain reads DSGVTQTPKHLITATGQRVTLRCSPRSGDLSVYWYQQSLDQGLQFLIQYYNGEERAKGNILERFSAQQFPDLHSELNLSSLELGDSALYFCASSVGGVGEQYFGPGTRLTVT.

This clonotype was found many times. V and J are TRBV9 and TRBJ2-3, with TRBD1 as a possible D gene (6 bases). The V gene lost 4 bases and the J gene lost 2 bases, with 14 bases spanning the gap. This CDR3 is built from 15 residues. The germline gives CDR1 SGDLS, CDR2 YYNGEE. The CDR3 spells CASSPGQFLTDTQYF. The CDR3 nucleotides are TGTGCCAGCAGCCCCGGACAGTTTCTCACAGATACGCAGTATTTT.

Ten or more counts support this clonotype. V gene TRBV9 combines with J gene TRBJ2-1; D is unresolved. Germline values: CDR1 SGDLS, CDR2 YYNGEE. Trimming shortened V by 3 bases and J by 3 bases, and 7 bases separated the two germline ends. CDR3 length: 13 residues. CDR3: CASSEELYNEQFF. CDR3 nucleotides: TGTGCCAGCAGCGAAGAGCTCTACAATGAGCAGTTCTTC.

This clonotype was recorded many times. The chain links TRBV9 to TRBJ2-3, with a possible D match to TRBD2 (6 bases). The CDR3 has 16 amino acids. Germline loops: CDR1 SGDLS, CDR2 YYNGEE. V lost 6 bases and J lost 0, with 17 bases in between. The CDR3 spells CASNGGLRASTDTQYF. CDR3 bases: TGTGCCAGCAACGGGGGATTAAGGGCAAGCACAGATACGCAGTATTTT.

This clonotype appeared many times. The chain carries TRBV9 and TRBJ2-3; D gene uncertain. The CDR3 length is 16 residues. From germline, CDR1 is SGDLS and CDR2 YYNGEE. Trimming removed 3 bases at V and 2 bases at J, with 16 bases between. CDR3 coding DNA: TGTGCCAGCAGCGCGCCGGGCTCGCGGACCACAGATACGCAGTATTTT. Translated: CASSAPGSRTTDTQYF.

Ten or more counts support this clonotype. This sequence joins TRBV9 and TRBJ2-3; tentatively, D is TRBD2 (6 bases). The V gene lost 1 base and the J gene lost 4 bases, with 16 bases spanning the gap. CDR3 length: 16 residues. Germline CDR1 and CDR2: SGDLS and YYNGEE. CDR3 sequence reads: CASSVSIAAGADTQYF. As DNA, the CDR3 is TGTGCCAGCAGCGTAAGTATAGCGGCCGGCGCAGATACGCAGTATTTT.

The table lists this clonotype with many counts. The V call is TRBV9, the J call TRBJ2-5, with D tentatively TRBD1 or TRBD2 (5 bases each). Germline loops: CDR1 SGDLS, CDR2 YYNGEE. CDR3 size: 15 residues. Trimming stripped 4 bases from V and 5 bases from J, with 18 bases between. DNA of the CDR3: TGTGCCAGCAGCTTGGGGCCTAGCCTGGTGGAGACCCAGTACTTC. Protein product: CASSLGPSLVETQYF.

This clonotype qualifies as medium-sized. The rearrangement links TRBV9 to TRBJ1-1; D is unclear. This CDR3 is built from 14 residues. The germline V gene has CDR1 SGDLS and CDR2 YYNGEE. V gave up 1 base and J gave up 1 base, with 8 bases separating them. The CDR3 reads CASSVSSQNTEAFF. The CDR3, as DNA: TGTGCCAGCAGCGTAAGTTCTCAGAACACTGAAGCTTTCTTT.

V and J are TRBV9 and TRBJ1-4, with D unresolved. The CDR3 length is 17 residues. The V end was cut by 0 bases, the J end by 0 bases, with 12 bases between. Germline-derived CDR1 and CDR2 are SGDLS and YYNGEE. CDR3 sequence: CASSVAPVTTTNEKLFF. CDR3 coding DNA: TGTGCCAGCAGCGTAGCTCCAGTTACTACAACTAATGAAAAACTGTTTTTT.

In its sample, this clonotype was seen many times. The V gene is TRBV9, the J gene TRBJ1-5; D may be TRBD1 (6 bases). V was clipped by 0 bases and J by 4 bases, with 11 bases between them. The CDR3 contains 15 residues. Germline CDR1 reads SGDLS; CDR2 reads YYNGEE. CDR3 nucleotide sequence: TGTGCCAGCAGCGTAGACGGGGGCCCTAATCAGCCCCAGCATTTT. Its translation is CASSVDGGPNQPQHF.

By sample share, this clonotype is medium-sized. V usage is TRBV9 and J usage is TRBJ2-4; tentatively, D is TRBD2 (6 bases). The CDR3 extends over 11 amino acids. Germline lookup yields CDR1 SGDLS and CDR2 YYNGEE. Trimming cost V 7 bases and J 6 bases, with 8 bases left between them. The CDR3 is CASAGGNIQYF. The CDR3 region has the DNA TGTGCCAGCGCCGGGGGAAACATTCAGTACTTC.

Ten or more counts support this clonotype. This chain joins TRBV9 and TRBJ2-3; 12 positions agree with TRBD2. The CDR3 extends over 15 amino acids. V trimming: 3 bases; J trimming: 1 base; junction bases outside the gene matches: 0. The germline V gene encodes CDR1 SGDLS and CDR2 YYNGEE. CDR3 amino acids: CASSGLAGGTDTQYF. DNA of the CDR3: TGTGCCAGCAGCGGACTAGCGGGGGGCACAGATACGCAGTATTTT. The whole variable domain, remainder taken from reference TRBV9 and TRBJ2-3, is DSGVTQTPKHLITATGQRVTLRCSPRSGDLSVYWYQQSLDQGLQFLIQYYNGEERAKGNILERFSAQQFPDLHSELNLSSLELGDSALYFCASSGLAGGTDTQYFGPGTRLTVL.

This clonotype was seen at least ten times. The CDR3, as DNA: TGTGCCAGCAGCATCGACAGGGGATACGAGCAGTACTTC. This sequence encodes CASSIDRGYEQYF. The chain recombines TRBV9 with TRBJ2-7; 8 bases align to TRBD1. The CDR3 spans 13 residues. V gave up 4 bases and J gave up 4 bases; unmatched junction bases: 4. Germline V gene sequence: CDR1 SGDLS, CDR2 YYNGEE.

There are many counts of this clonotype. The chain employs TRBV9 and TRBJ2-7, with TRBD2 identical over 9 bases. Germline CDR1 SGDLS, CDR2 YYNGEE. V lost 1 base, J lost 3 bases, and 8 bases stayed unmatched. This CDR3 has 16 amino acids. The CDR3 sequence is CASSVSVAGDIYEQYF. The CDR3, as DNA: TGTGCCAGCAGCGTATCCGTAGCGGGAGATATCTACGAGCAGTACTTC.

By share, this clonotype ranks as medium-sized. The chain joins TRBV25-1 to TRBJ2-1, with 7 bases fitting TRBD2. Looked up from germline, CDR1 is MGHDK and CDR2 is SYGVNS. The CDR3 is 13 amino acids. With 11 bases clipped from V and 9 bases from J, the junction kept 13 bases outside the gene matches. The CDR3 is CARWTSGPGEQFF. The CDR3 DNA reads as TGTGCCCGTTGGACTAGTGGGCCGGGTGAGCAGTTCTTC.

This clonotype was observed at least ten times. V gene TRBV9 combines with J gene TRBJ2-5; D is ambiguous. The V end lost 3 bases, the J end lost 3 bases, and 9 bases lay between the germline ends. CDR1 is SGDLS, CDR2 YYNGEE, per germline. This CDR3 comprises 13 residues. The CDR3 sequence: CASSALSEETQYF. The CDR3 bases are TGTGCCAGCAGCGCCCTCAGCGAAGAGACCCAGTACTTC.

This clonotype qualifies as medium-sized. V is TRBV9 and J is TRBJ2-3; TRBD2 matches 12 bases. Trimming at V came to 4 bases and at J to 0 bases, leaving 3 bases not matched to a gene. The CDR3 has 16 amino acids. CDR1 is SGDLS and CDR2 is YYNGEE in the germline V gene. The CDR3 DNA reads TGTGCCAGCAGCTTCGGACTAGCGGGAAGCACAGATACGCAGTATTTT. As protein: CASSFGLAGSTDTQYF.

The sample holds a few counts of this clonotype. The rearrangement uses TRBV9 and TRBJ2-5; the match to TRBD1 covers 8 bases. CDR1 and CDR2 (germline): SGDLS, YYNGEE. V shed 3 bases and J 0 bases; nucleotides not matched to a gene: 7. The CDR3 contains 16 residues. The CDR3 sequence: CASSADRAGYQETQYF. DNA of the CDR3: TGTGCCAGCAGCGCGGACAGGGCTGGGTACCAAGAGACCCAGTACTTC.

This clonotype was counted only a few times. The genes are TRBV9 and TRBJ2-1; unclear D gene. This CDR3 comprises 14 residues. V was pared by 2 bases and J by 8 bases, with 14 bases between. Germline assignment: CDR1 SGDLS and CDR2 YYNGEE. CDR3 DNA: TGTGCCAGCAGCGTTGGCCCCTCGAGCGATGAGCAGTTCTTC. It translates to CASSVGPSSDEQFF.

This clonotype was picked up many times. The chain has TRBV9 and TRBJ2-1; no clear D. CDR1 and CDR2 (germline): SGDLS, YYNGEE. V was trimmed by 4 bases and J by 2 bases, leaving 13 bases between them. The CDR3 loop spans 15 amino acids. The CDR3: CASSTSGGAYNEQFF. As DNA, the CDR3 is TGTGCCAGCAGCACAAGTGGCGGCGCCTACAATGAGCAGTTCTTC.

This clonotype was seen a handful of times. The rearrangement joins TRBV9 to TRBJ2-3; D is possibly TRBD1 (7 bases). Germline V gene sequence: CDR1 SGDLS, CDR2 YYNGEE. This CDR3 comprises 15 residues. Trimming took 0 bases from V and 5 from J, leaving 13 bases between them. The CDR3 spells CASSVEQGGQDTQYF. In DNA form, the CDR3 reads TGTGCCAGCAGCGTAGAGCAGGGGGGCCAAGATACGCAGTATTTT.

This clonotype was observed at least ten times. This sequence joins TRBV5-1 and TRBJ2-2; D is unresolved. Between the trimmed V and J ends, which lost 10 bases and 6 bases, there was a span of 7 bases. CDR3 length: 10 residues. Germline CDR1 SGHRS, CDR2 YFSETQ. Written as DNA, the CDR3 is TGCGCCGGCCTACCCGGGGAGCTGTTTTTT. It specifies CAGLPGELFF.